Following are 30 T cell receptor beta chains from one sample sequenced in a study of response to subunit inactivated influenza vaccine. TCRdb redid the calling of the RT-PCR reads with MiXCR, one entry per CDR3 protein. The table shows some 500,000 distinct CDR3 sequences, with about 15% occurring only once. The input for sequencing was CD4+ T cells sorted from PBMCs, taken about 24 months after vaccination. These receptors came from a man aged 50 to 69 who received an inactivated influenza vaccine.

This clonotype was seen a handful of times. The chain links TRBV20-1 to TRBJ1-3; perhaps TRBD1 as D (6 bases). The CDR3 contains 15 residues. Germline CDR1 DFQATT, CDR2 SNEGSKA (reference sequence). The V end lost 3 bases, the J end lost 2 bases, and 14 bases lay between the germline ends. The CDR3 sequence is CSARLRGYTGNTIYF. CDR3 nucleotide sequence: TGCAGTGCTAGGCTCAGGGGATATACTGGAAACACCATATATTTT.

The J gene is TRBJ1-5, the V gene TRBV20-1, with TRBD1 as a possible D gene (6 bases). Trimming took off 0 bases at V and 7 bases at J, with 13 bases between the two ends. The CDR3 is made up of 14 amino acids. CDR1 is DFQATT, CDR2 SNEGSKA, per germline (reference sequence). The CDR3 sequence is CSAREGAGVQPQHF. The CDR3 bases are TGCAGTGCTAGAGAAGGGGCAGGGGTCCAGCCCCAGCATTTT.

The chain is built from TRBV29-1 and TRBJ1-4; 7 nucleotides line up with TRBD1. V gave up 6 bases and J gave up 6 bases; unmatched junction bases: 4. CDR1 and CDR2 (germline): SQVTM, ANQGSEA. This CDR3 contains 12 residues. The chain's CDR3 is CSVGDSYEKLFF. Here the CDR3 DNA reads TGCAGCGTGGGGGACAGTTATGAAAAACTGTTTTTT.

V gene TRBV19 combines with J gene TRBJ2-1, with TRBD1 as a possible D gene (6 bases). Trimming took off 5 bases at V and 8 bases at J, with 16 bases between the two ends. Germline lookup yields CDR1 LNHDA and CDR2 SQIVND (reference sequence). CDR3 length: 14 amino acids. The CDR3 region has the DNA TGTGCCAGTAGTTTCCAGGGGTGGATAGATGAGCAGTTCTTC. Translation gives CASSFQGWIDEQFF.

The chain carries TRBV10-3 and TRBJ2-6; maybe TRBD1 (5 bases). This CDR3 is 15 amino acids long. The V gene's germline CDR1 is ENHRY and CDR2 SYGVKD. V shed 3 bases and J shed 2 bases, with 8 bases lying between them. The CDR3: CAISEGVAGANVLTF. CDR3 DNA: TGTGCCATCAGTGAAGGGGTGGCTGGGGCCAACGTCCTGACTTTC.

This sequence joins TRBV29-1 and TRBJ2-7, with 7 bases aligning to TRBD2. This CDR3 is 14 amino acids long. V lost 6 bases and J lost 0; bases outside the gene matches: 8. Looked up from germline, CDR1 is SQVTM and CDR2 is ANQGSEA. As DNA, the CDR3 is TGCAGCGTGAGACCGGGACTACACTCCTACGAGCAGTACTTC. As protein: CSVRPGLHSYEQYF.

In its sample, this clonotype was seen a few times. The V gene is TRBV4-3, the J gene TRBJ1-5; D gene ambiguous. Germline-derived CDR1 and CDR2 are LGHNA and YSLEER. Trimming removed 0 bases at V and 7 bases at J, with 13 bases between. The length of the CDR3 is 15 residues. This chain's CDR3 is CASSQETGPWQPQHF. The CDR3 DNA follows: TGCGCCAGCAGCCAAGAGACCGGGCCCTGGCAGCCCCAGCATTTT.

The J gene is TRBJ2-2, the V gene TRBV7-9; perhaps TRBD1 as D (5 bases). The length of the CDR3 is 15 residues. The ends were cut back, 1 base at V and 6 bases at J, with 12 bases in the middle. Germline V lookup: CDR1 SEHNR, CDR2 FQNEAQ (reference sequence). This chain's CDR3 is CASSLGGALAGELFF. In DNA form, the CDR3 reads TGTGCCAGCAGCTTAGGTGGGGCTCTCGCCGGGGAGCTGTTTTTT.

This clonotype was seen only a few times. The chain couples TRBV5-5 to TRBJ2-1; 11 nucleotides agree with TRBD2. The V gene's germline CDR1 is SGHKS and CDR2 YYEKEE (reference sequence). J lost 9 bases, V lost 0 bases, and 5 bases had no gene match. This CDR3 is built from 15 residues. The CDR3 here is CASSLVAGGYGEQFF. CDR3 in DNA: TGTGCCAGCAGCTTGGTAGCGGGAGGGTACGGTGAGCAGTTCTTC.

The chain carries TRBV7-2 and TRBJ1-6; D uncertain. The CDR3 sequence is 16 residues long. Looked up from germline, CDR1 is SGHTA and CDR2 is FQGNSA. V was cut by 1 base and J by 8 bases, with 15 bases left in between. The CDR3 loop is CASSLVRTLFYSPLHF. The CDR3 nucleotides read TGTGCCAGCAGCTTAGTCCGGACCCTATTCTATTCACCCCTCCACTTT. Filled out from reference TRBV7-2 and TRBJ1-6, the complete variable domain reads GAGVSQSPSNKVTEKGKDVELRCDPISGHTALYWYRQSLGQGLEFLIYFQGNSAPDKSGLPSDRFSAERTGGSVSTLTIQRTQQEDSAVYLCASSLVRTLFYSPLHFGNGTRLTVT.

V gene TRBV6-5 combines with J gene TRBJ1-3, with D uncertain. CDR3 length equals 14 residues. Germline values: CDR1 MNHEY, CDR2 SVGAGI. Trimming shortened V by 1 base and J by 0 bases, and 4 bases separated the two germline ends. The DNA for the CDR3 is TGTGCCAGCAGTTACTGGGGCTCTGGAAACACCATATATTTT. Translated, it gives CASSYWGSGNTIYF.

This clonotype appeared a few times. The J gene is TRBJ2-7, the V gene TRBV21-1; the table's D call, TRBD1, was not checked against the DNA. TRBV21-1 is recorded as a pseudogene. The CDR3 spans 16 residues. CDR3 nucleotides: TGTGCCAGCAGCAAACCGGGACAGGGGCCTACCTACGAGCAGTACTTC. It codes for CASSKPGQGPTYEQYF.

The chain has TRBV20-1 and TRBJ2-3, with D tentatively TRBD2 (5 bases). This CDR3 is built from 15 residues. Germline lookup yields CDR1 DFQATT and CDR2 SNEGSKA (reference sequence). The germline V and J ends were trimmed by 3 bases and 0 bases, with 13 bases remaining between them. CDR3 loop: CSARTTETSTDTQYF. CDR3 DNA sequence: TGCAGTGCTAGGACTACAGAGACTAGCACAGATACGCAGTATTTT.

In its sample, this clonotype was seen a few times. The rearrangement links TRBV20-1 to TRBJ2-1, with D perhaps TRBD1 (5 bases). The CDR3 sequence is 15 residues long. The germline V and J ends were trimmed by 0 bases and 7 bases, with 16 bases remaining between them. Germline CDR1 reads DFQATT; CDR2 reads SNEGSKA (reference sequence). CDR3 DNA: TGCAGTGCTAGAGATTCAGGGCCACAAAAAAATGAGCAGTTCTTC. It is translated as CSARDSGPQKNEQFF.

The CDR3 here is CASSLRSGSYEQYF. In nucleotides, the CDR3 is TGTGCCAGCAGTTTACGGTCTGGTTCCTACGAGCAGTACTTC. The rearrangement joins TRBV28 to TRBJ2-7; D gene unclear. Germline V gene lookup returns CDR1 MDHEN and CDR2 SYDVKM. Between the trimmed V and J ends, which lost 2 bases and 1 base, there was a span of 9 bases. The CDR3 loop spans 14 amino acids.

The rearrangement joins TRBV9 to TRBJ2-5; D unresolved. The V gene lost 0 bases and the J gene lost 2 bases, with 8 bases spanning the gap. The V gene's germline CDR1 is SGDLS and CDR2 YYNGEE. The CDR3 is 14 residues long. For the CDR3, the DNA is TGTGCCAGCAGCGTAGAAGTCAGACAAGAGACCCAGTACTTC. It codes for CASSVEVRQETQYF.

This clonotype was picked up many times. The rearrangement uses TRBV29-1 and TRBJ2-1, with D tentatively TRBD1 (6 bases). Per the germline V gene, CDR1 is SQVTM and CDR2 is ANQGSEA. The CDR3 extends over 16 amino acids. The V end was cut by 0 bases, the J end by 5 bases, with 17 bases between. For the CDR3, the DNA is TGCAGCGTTGAAGATTTTGAATTGGGGGCTGACAATGAGCAGTTCTTC. Translated, it gives CSVEDFELGADNEQFF.

Here the CDR3 DNA reads TGTGCCAGCAGTTTTCGACAGGGAAGTCCTTACGAGCAGTACTTC. This encodes CASSFRQGSPYEQYF. The chain uses TRBV7-9 and TRBJ2-7, with TRBD1 matching 7 bases. The CDR3 is 15 residues long. The germline V gene has CDR1 SEHNR and CDR2 FQNEAQ (reference sequence). The V segment lost 6 bases and the J segment 4 bases; nucleotides outside the gene matches: 12.

This CDR3 is CASSQEATSGGGEQYF. DNA for the CDR3: TGTGCCAGCAGCCAAGAGGCAACTAGCGGGGGGGGCGAGCAGTACTTC. The V gene is TRBV4-2, the J gene TRBJ2-7; 13 positions match TRBD2. Germline trimming cut 0 bases from V and 6 bases from J; bases unmatched to any gene: 5. CDR1 LGHNA and CDR2 YNFKEQ come from the germline V gene. The CDR3 extends over 16 amino acids.

In its sample, this clonotype was seen a few times. The CDR3 protein is CASSLWGGSSYNEQFF. For the CDR3, the DNA is TGTGCCAGCAGCTTATGGGGGGGGAGCTCCTACAATGAGCAGTTCTTC. This rearrangement joins TRBV7-2 to TRBJ2-1, with 7 bases that match TRBD2. The junction had 4 bases not matched to a gene; V was cut back by 2 bases and J by 0 bases. The CDR3 length is 16 residues. The germline V gene has CDR1 SGHTA and CDR2 FQGNSA.

This clonotype has at least ten counts. The chain has TRBV5-1 and TRBJ2-7; the D call may be TRBD1 or TRBD2 (6 bases each). Looked up from germline, CDR1 is SGHRS and CDR2 is YFSETQ. The V end was cut by 0 bases, the J end by 3 bases, with 13 bases between. There are 15 residues in the CDR3. The CDR3 region has the DNA TGCGCCAGCAGCTTGGTACCGGGGGCTGGCTACGAGCAGTACTTC. Translated, it gives CASSLVPGAGYEQYF.

This clonotype was counted a few times. V is TRBV29-1 and J is TRBJ1-5; TRBD1 is a possible D gene (6 bases). CDR3 length: 13 residues. V gave up 4 bases and J gave up 2 bases, with 9 bases separating them. Germline V lookup: CDR1 SQVTM, CDR2 ANQGSEA. The CDR3 is CSVAAGGNQPQHF. Written as DNA, the CDR3 is TGCAGCGTTGCAGCAGGGGGCAATCAGCCCCAGCATTTT.

This clonotype occurred many times. CDR3 loop: CSAPRPSLVLIYEQYF. CDR3 nucleotide sequence: TGCAGTGCCCCGAGACCAAGCCTAGTTCTCATCTACGAGCAGTACTTC. V is TRBV20-1 and J is TRBJ2-7; D gene ambiguous. The CDR3 has 16 residues. Trimming pared 6 bases from V and 3 bases from J, leaving 24 bases between. Per germline, CDR1 DFQATT and CDR2 SNEGSKA (reference sequence).

This clonotype was observed a few times. The chain is built from TRBV4-3 and TRBJ2-7, with 10 bases matching TRBD1. From germline, CDR1 is LGHNA and CDR2 YSLEER. V was clipped by 0 bases and J by 5 bases; unmatched bases: 10. CDR3 length: 17 residues. CDR3 DNA sequence: TGCGCCAGCAGCCAAGATCTAATGGACAGGGGGGCTAACGAGCAGTACTTC. As protein: CASSQDLMDRGANEQYF.

The chain combines TRBV5-6 with TRBJ2-7; 10 nucleotides agree with TRBD2. With V trimmed by 5 bases and J by 3 bases, 5 bases remained unmatched. Per the germline V gene, CDR1 is SGHDT and CDR2 is YYEEEE. This CDR3 comprises 14 residues. Written as DNA, the CDR3 is TGTGCCAGCAGGGCCAGGACTAGCGGCTACGAGCAGTACTTC. Its translation: CASRARTSGYEQYF.

This chain connects TRBV4-2 to TRBJ2-2; D assignment may be TRBD1 or TRBD2 (6 bases each). The CDR3 runs to 15 residues. The germline gives CDR1 LGHNA, CDR2 YNFKEQ. V was cut by 0 bases and J by 7 bases, with 12 bases left in between. CDR3 in DNA: TGTGCCAGCAGCCAAGATTCGGGGGCTAGCGGGGAGCTGTTTTTT. Its translation: CASSQDSGASGELFF.

This sequence joins TRBV10-2 and TRBJ1-6; TRBD1 is a possible D gene (5 bases). Trimming pared 1 base from V and 10 bases from J, leaving 11 bases between. This CDR3 has 14 residues. Germline-derived CDR1 and CDR2 are WSHSY and SAAADI. CDR3 bases: TGCGCCAGCAGTGAGTTCCAGGGTGGCTCACCCCTCCACTTT. Its protein product is CASSEFQGGSPLHF.

In this sample, this clonotype turned up a few times. This chain uses TRBV6-5 with TRBJ2-7, with D possibly being TRBD1 or TRBD2 (5 bases each). Germline V gives CDR1 MNHEY, CDR2 SVGAGI. The CDR3 totals 16 residues. The V and J ends lost 0 bases and 0 bases respectively, with 12 bases between them. The DNA for the CDR3 is TGTGCCAGCAGTTACTCGACTTCAGGGAGCTCCTACGAGCAGTACTTC. Translation gives CASSYSTSGSSYEQYF.

The rearrangement joins TRBV7-9 to TRBJ2-3; tentatively, D is TRBD1 (6 bases). The CDR3 is 17 amino acids. Per the germline V gene, CDR1 is SEHNR and CDR2 is FQNEAQ (reference sequence). The ends were cut back, 2 bases at V and 3 bases at J, with 18 bases in the middle. Here the CDR3 reads CASSLKDLGRGTDTQYF. The CDR3 DNA reads TGTGCCAGCAGCTTAAAAGATCTCGGCAGGGGTACAGATACGCAGTATTTT.

This clonotype appeared many times. The chain has TRBV20-1 and TRBJ2-3; D is unclear. The CDR3 loop spans 12 amino acids. Trimming cost V 1 base and J 2 bases, with 4 bases left between them. The V gene's germline CDR1 is DFQATT and CDR2 SNEGSKA (reference sequence). The CDR3 protein is CSARGFTDTQYF. In DNA, the CDR3 is TGCAGTGCTAGAGGCTTCACAGATACGCAGTATTTT.